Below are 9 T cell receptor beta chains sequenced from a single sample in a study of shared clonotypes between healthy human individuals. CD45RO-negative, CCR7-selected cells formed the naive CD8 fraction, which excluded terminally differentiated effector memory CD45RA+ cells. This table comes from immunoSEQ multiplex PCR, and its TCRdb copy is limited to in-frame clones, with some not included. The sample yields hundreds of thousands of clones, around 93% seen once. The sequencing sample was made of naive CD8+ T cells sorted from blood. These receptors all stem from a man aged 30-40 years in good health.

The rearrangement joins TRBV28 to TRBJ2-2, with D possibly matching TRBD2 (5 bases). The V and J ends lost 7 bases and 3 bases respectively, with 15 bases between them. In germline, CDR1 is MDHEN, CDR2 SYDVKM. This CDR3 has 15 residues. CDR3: CASKSTAGDTGELFF. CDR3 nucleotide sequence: TGTGCCAGCAAATCAACGGCGGGCGACACCGGGGAGCTGTTTTTT.

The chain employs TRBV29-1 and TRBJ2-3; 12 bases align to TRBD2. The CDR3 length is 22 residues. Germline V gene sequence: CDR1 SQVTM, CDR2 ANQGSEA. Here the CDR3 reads CRDLRQLLTSGSSENPTDTQYF. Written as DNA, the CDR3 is TGCAGGGACCTAAGACAGCTACTGACTAGCGGGAGCTCGGAGAATCCCACAGATACGCAGTATTTT.

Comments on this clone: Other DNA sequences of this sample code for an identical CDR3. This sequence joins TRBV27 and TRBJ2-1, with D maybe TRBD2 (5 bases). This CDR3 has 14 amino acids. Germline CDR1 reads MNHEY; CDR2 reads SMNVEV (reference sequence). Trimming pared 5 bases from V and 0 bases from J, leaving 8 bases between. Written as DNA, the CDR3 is TGTGCCAGCAGTCAAGGGAGCTCCTACAATGAGCAGTTCTTC. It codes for CASSQGSSYNEQFF.

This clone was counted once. The CDR3 DNA reads TGTGCCAGCGGTTCCGGGACAGTCTACAGCGAGCAGTACTTC. It specifies CASGSGTVYSEQYF. V is TRBV9 and J is TRBJ2-7, with 7 bases aligning to TRBD1. The J segment lost 6 bases and the V segment lost 7 bases, leaving 13 bases of the junction unmatched. CDR3 size: 14 residues. Germline CDR1 SGDLS, CDR2 YYNGEE.

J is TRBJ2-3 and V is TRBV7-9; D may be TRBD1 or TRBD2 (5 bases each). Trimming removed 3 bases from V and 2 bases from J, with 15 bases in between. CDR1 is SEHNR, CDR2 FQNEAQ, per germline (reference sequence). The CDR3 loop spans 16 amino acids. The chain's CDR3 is CASSLDTGDFTDTQYF. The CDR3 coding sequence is TGTGCCAGCAGCTTGGACACCGGGGATTTCACAGATACGCAGTATTTT.

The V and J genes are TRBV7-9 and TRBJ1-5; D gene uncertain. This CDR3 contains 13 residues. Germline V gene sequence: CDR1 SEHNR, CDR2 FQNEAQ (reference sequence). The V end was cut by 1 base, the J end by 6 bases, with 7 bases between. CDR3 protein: CASSLGISQPQHF. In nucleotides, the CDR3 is TGTGCCAGCAGCTTAGGAATTAGTCAGCCCCAGCATTTT.

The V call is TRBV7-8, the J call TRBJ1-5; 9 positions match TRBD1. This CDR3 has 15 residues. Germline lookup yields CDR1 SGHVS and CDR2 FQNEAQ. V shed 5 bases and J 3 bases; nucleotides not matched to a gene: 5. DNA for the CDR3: TGTGCCAGCAGCCCAGGGACAGGGAACAATCAGCCCCAGCATTTT. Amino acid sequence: CASSPGTGNNQPQHF. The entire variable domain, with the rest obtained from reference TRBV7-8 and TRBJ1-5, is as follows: GAGVSQSPRYKVAKRGQDVALRCDPISGHVSLFWYQQALGQGPEFLTYFQNEAQLDKSGLPSDRFFAERPEGSVSTLKIQRTQQEDSAVYLCASSPGTGNNQPQHFGDGTRLSIL.

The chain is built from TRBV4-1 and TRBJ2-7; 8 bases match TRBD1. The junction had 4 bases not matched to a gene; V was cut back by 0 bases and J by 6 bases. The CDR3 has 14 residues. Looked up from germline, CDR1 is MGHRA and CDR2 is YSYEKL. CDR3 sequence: CASSQEGQVPEQYF. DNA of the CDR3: TGCGCCAGCAGCCAAGAGGGACAGGTTCCCGAGCAGTACTTC.

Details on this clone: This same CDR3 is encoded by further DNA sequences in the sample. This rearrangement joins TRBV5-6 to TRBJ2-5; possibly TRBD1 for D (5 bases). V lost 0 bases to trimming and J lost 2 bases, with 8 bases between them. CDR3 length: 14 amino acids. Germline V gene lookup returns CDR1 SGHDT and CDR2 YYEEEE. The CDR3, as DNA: TGTGCCAGCAGCTTGGGCCAGGGTCAAGAGACCCAGTACTTC. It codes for CASSLGQGQETQYF.